Below, 8 T cell receptor beta chains from the same sample are listed, as sequenced in a study of T cells in localized non-small cell lung cancer. TCRdb's copy holds only in-frame clones and misses some; the assay was immunoSEQ multiplex PCR. The repertoire includes about 24,000 clones, approximately 92% of them detected once, and roughly 15% sits in the top ten. The source was peripheral blood, collected before any cancer treatment. The receptors shown here come from a man between 40 and 69 years old with stage III squamous cell lung carcinoma.

The chain carries TRBV18 and TRBJ1-1; a weak D match, TRBD1 (6 bases). The V end lost 3 bases, the J end lost 0 bases, and 14 bases lay between the germline ends. Germline V gene sequence: CDR1 KGHSH, CDR2 LQKENI. CDR3 length equals 16 residues. This chain's CDR3 is CASSPQGSDMNTEAFF. The CDR3 region has the DNA TGTGCCAGCTCACCGCAGGGGTCAGACATGAACACTGAAGCTTTCTTT.

The CDR3 DNA is TGTGCCAGCAGCCCCTTGGGGACTCGGATCGATGAGCAGTTCTTC. Amino acid sequence: CASSPLGTRIDEQFF. This rearrangement joins TRBV11-2 to TRBJ2-1, with D possibly being TRBD2 (6 bases). Germline-derived CDR1 and CDR2 are SGHAT and FQNNGV. The CDR3 runs to 15 residues. V lost 5 bases to trimming and J lost 8 bases, with 19 bases between them.

This chain connects TRBV11-3 to TRBJ1-1, with D unresolved. The germline CDR1 and CDR2 sequences are SGHNT and YENEEA. V shed 5 bases and J shed 3 bases, with 10 bases lying between them. The length of the CDR3 is 13 residues. CDR3 nucleotide sequence: TGTGCCAGCAGCCCCGAAAGGGACACTGAAGCTTTCTTT. It encodes CASSPERDTEAFF.

The rearrangement joins TRBV27 to TRBJ1-5; D unclear. Trimming cost V 1 base and J 5 bases, with 6 bases left between them. The length of the CDR3 is 13 residues. CDR1 and CDR2 (germline): MNHEY, SMNVEV (reference sequence). This chain's CDR3 is CASSLFRDQPQHF. In DNA, the CDR3 is TGTGCCAGCAGTTTATTCCGGGATCAGCCCCAGCATTTT.

V is TRBV27 and J is TRBJ2-7, with TRBD1 as a possible D gene (6 bases). This CDR3 contains 16 residues. The V gene lost 2 bases and the J gene lost 4 bases, with 18 bases spanning the gap. The germline V gene encodes CDR1 MNHEY and CDR2 SMNVEV (reference sequence). CDR3 DNA: TGTGCCAGCAGTTTAGTACAGGGCAGCTCGTCGTACGAGCAGTACTTC. As protein: CASSLVQGSSSYEQYF.

V usage is TRBV28 and J usage is TRBJ2-2; 7 bases map to TRBD1. Germline loops: CDR1 MDHEN, CDR2 SYDVKM. CDR3 length equals 15 residues. V trimming: 6 bases; J trimming: 5 bases; junction bases outside the gene matches: 9. CDR3 sequence reads: CASRTYRGLTGELFF. The CDR3, as DNA: TGTGCCAGCAGAACTTACAGGGGTTTGACCGGGGAGCTGTTTTTT.

The chain is built from TRBV27 and TRBJ1-2; D ambiguous. V gave up 7 bases and J gave up 4 bases, with 13 bases separating them. The germline gives CDR1 MNHEY, CDR2 SMNVEV (reference sequence). The CDR3 consists of 13 residues. For the CDR3, the DNA is TGTGCCAGCACCCTACCCTGGGTCTATGGCTACACCTTC. As protein: CASTLPWVYGYTF.

The chain employs TRBV28 and TRBJ2-3; 7 positions agree with TRBD1. From germline, CDR1 is MDHEN and CDR2 SYDVKM. The junction had 4 bases not matched to a gene; V was cut back by 5 bases and J by 2 bases. This CDR3 is 14 amino acids long. Here the CDR3 DNA reads TGTGCCAGCAGTCCCAGGGGGATCACAGATACGCAGTATTTT. As protein: CASSPRGITDTQYF.